This T cell receptor beta chain was sequenced for a study of cytomegalovirus exposure and HLA in healthy donors. Amplification used 60 Vbeta primers and 13 Jbeta primers. The data were produced by immunoSEQ multiplex PCR, yet TCRdb's version contains in-frame clones alone and is incomplete. The repertoire holds roughly 82,000 clones, with approximately 77% as singletons. In germline, CDR1 is SGHNT, CDR2 YYREEE (reference sequence). There are 12 residues in the CDR3. V was clipped by 3 bases and J by 5 bases, with 8 bases between them. This clone was observed a few times. The sequence derives from a woman aged 40 to 50 in good health and CMV-seropositive. The chain links TRBV5-4 to TRBJ1-1, with D possibly TRBD1 on 5 matching bases. Sequencing was carried out using PBMCs. The CDR3 is CASSSGRTEAFF. CDR3 DNA: TGTGCCAGCAGCTCAGGGCGGACTGAAGCTTTCTTT.